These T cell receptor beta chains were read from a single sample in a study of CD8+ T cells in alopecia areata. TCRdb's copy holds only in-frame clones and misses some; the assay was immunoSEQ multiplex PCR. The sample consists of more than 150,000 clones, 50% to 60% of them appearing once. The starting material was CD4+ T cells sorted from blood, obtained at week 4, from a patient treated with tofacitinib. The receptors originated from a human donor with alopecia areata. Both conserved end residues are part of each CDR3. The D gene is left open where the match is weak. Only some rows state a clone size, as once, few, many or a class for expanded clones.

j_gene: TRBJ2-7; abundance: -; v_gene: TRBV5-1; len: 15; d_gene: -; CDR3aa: CASSLGSGESYEQYF; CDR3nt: TGCGCCAGCAGCTTAGGGTCCGGCGAGTCCTACGAGCAGTACTTC
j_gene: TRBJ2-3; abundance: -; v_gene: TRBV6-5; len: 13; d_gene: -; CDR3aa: CASSRDLTDTQYF; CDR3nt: TGTGCCAGCAGTAGGGACCTCACAGATACGCAGTATTTT
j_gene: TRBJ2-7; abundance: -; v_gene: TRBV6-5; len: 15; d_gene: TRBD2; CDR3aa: CASSYTGLADYEQYF; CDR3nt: TGTGCCAGCAGTTACACCGGACTAGCGGACTACGAGCAGTACTTC
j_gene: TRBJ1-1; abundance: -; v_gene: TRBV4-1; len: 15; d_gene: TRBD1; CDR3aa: CASSSYRGRGTEAFF; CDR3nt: TGCGCCAGCAGCTCTTACAGGGGACGGGGCACTGAAGCTTTCTTT
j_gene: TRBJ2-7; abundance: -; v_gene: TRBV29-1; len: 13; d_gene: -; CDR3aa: CSGGLASSYEQYF; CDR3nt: TGCAGCGGTGGCCTAGCCTCGTCCTACGAGCAGTACTTC
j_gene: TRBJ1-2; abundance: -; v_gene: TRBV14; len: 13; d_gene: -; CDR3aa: CASSPGPYYGYTF; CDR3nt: TGTGCCAGCAGCCCAGGGCCCTACTATGGCTACACCTTC
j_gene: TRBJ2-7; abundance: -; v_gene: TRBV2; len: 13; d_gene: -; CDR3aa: CASTVGGTYEQYF; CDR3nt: TGTGCCAGCACCGTGGGGGGAACCTACGAGCAGTACTTC
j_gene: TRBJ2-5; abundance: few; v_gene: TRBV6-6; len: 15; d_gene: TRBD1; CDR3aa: CASRNIRGQGFTQYF; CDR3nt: TGTGCCAGCAGAAACATAAGGGGACAGGGGTTCACCCAGTACTTC
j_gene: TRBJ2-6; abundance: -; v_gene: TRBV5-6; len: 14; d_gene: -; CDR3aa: CASSVGRGANVLTF; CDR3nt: TGTGCCAGCAGCGTTGGGAGGGGGGCCAACGTCCTGACTTTC
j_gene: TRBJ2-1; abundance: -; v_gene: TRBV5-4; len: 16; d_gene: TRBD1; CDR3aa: CASSLAADRGSDEQFF; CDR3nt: TGTGCCAGCAGCTTGGCCGCGGACAGGGGATCGGATGAGCAGTTCTTC
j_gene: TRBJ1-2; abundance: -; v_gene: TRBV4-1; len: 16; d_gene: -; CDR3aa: CASSQEISVQVYGYTF; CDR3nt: TGCGCCAGCAGCCAAGAAATCTCTGTCCAGGTCTATGGCTACACCTTC
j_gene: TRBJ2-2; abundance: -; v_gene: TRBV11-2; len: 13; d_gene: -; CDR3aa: CASTDTNTGELFF; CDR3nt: TGTGCCAGCACCGATACGAACACCGGGGAGCTGTTTTTT
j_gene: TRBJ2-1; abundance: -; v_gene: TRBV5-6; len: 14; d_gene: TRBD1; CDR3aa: CASSSGTENNEQFF; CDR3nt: TGTGCCAGCAGCTCCGGGACAGAGAACAATGAGCAGTTCTTC
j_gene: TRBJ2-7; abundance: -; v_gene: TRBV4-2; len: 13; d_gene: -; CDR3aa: CASSQGKGSEQYF; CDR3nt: TGTGCCAGCAGCCAAGGGAAGGGGTCCGAGCAGTACTTC
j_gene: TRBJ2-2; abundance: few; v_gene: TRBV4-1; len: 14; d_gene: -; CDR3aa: CASRGVVNTGELFF; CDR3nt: TGCGCCTCAAGAGGAGTGGTGAACACCGGGGAGCTGTTTTTT
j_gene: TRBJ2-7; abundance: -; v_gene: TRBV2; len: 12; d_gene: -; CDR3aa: CASSDRSYEQYF; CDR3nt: TGTGCCAGCAGTGACCGGTCCTACGAGCAGTACTTC
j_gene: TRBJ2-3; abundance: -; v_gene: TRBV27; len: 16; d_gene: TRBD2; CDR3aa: CASSSTLAGGTDTQYF; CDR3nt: TGTGCCAGCAGTTCCACCCTGGCGGGGGGCACAGATACGCAGTATTTT
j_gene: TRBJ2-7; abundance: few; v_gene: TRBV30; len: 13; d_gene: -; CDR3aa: CAWSPGSIGEQYF; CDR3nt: TGTGCCTGGAGTCCCGGATCCATTGGGGAGCAGTACTTC
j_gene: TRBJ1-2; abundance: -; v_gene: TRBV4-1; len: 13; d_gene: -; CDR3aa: CASSQTRGDGYTF; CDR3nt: TGCGCCAGCAGCCAGACAAGGGGTGATGGCTACACCTTC
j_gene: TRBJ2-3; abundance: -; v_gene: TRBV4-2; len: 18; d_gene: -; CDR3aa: CASSQDEVSSRLTDTQYF; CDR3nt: TGTGCCAGCAGCCAAGATGAGGTGTCAAGTCGGTTGACAGATACGCAGTATTTT
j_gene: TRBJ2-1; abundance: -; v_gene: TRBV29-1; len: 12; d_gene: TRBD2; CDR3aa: CSVGLAPAEQFF; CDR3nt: TGCAGCGTCGGACTAGCCCCGGCTGAGCAGTTCTTC
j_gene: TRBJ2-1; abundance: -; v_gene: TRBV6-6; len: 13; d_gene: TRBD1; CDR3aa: CASSDRENNEQFF; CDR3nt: TGTGCCAGCAGTGACAGGGAAAACAATGAGCAGTTCTTC
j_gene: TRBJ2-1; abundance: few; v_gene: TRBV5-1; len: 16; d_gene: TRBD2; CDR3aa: CASSLARGGPDNEQFF; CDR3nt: TGCGCCAGCAGCTTGGCCCGGGGGGGGCCCGACAATGAGCAGTTCTTC
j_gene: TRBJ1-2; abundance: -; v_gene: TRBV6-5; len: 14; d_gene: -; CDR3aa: CASSPLVRGYGYTF; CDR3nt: TGTGCCAGCAGCCCCTTGGTAAGGGGATATGGCTACACCTTC
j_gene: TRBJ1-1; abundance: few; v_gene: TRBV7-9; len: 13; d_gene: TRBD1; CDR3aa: CASSQRGRAEAFF; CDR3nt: TGTGCCAGCAGCCAAAGGGGGCGAGCTGAAGCTTTCTTT